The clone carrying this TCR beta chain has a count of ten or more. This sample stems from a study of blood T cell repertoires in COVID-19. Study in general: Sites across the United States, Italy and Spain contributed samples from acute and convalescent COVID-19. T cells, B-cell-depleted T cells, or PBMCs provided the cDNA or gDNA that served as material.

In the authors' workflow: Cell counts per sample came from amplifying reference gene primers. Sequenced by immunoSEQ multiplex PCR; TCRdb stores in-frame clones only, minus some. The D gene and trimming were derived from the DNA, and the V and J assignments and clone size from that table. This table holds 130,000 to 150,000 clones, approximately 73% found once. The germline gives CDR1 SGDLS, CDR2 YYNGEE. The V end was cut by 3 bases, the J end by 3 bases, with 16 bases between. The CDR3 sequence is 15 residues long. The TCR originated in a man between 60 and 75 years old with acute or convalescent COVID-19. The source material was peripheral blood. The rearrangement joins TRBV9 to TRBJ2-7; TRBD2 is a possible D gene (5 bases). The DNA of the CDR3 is TGTGCCAGCAGCGGGGCTACTAGGCCCGACTACGAGCAGTACTTC. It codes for CASSGATRPDYEQYF.